These 5 T cell receptor beta chains were all obtained from the same sample, sequenced in a study of T cell responses to AZD1222 COVID-19 vaccine. The protocol was immunoSEQ multiplex PCR, while the TCRdb copy is restricted to in-frame clones and leaves out a portion. Among more than 50,000 clones listed, about 89% were seen once. Here the sequenced sample was peripheral blood, taken on day 0 of AZD1222 vaccination. All receptors derive from an adult in good health.

The chain couples TRBV7-9 to TRBJ2-5; weak D call: TRBD2 (5 bases). Germline V CDR1 and CDR2: SEHNR, FQNEAQ (reference sequence). This CDR3 has 15 residues. V was pared by 5 bases and J by 5 bases, with 18 bases between. The chain's CDR3 is CASSAGSAGAETQYF. The CDR3, as DNA: TGTGCCAGCAGCGCAGGTAGCGCGGGCGCCGAGACCCAGTACTTC.

This chain connects TRBV19 to TRBJ1-5; 8 bases agree with TRBD1. The CDR3 has 15 residues. The germline CDR1 and CDR2 sequences are LNHDA and SQIVND (reference sequence). V was clipped by 6 bases and J by 6 bases; unmatched bases: 10. The CDR3 sequence is CASSLTGDGGQPQHF. CDR3 sequence (DNA): TGTGCCAGTAGCCTGACAGGGGATGGGGGTCAGCCCCAGCATTTT. The entire variable domain, with the rest obtained from reference TRBV19 and TRBJ1-5, is as follows: DGGITQSPKYLFRKEGQNVTLSCEQNLNHDAMYWYRQDPGQGLRLIYYSQIVNDFQKGDIAEGYSVSREKKESFPLTVTSAQKNPTAFYLCASSLTGDGGQPQHFGDGTRLSIL.

The chain carries TRBV13 and TRBJ2-7; the D gene is possibly TRBD1 (5 bases). The CDR3 loop spans 14 amino acids. V shed 4 bases and J shed 1 base, with 11 bases lying between them. The germline V gene has CDR1 PRHDT and CDR2 FYEKMQ (reference sequence). The CDR3 coding sequence is TGTGCCAGCAGCTCGACAACAGGTTCCTACGAGCAGTACTTC. Translating it yields CASSSTTGSYEQYF.

The rearrangement joins TRBV28 to TRBJ1-2; TRBD1 is a possible D gene (6 bases). The V gene's germline CDR1 is MDHEN and CDR2 SYDVKM. This CDR3 has 14 residues. V lost 1 base, J lost 5 bases, and 11 bases lay in between. The DNA of the CDR3 is TGTGCCAGCAGTTTATCGGGGGGGCTGTATGGCTACACCTTC. Residues: CASSLSGGLYGYTF.

This clone was recorded a few times. The rearrangement uses TRBV18 and TRBJ2-7, with 10 positions matching TRBD1. V shed 3 bases, J shed 4 bases, and the junction held 3 bases outside the gene matches. Germline values: CDR1 KGHSH, CDR2 LQKENI. The CDR3 loop spans 14 amino acids. The CDR3 DNA follows: TGTGCCAGCTCACCCGGGACAGGGGTTTACGAGCAGTACTTC. Its translation: CASSPGTGVYEQYF.